Listed below are T cell receptor beta chains from one sample, sequenced in a study of blood T cells in healthy people across ages. Each CDR3 protein is one row after TCRdb ran MiXCR on the 5' RACE reads. The sample holds roughly 700,000 distinct CDR3 sequences, 32% seen once. The sequenced material came from blood. The receptors come from a woman of 80 years or more in good health. Each CDR3 is given with its conserved first and last residue. A D gene is named only where the DNA matches it firmly. The listing skips clone size in some rows; elsewhere it reads once, few, many or a size class.

J	size	V	D	CDR3	DNA
TRBJ2-1	many	TRBV6-1	-	CASISAGKGRKFF	TGTGCCAGCATATCTGCAGGGAAAGGGCGAAAGTTCTTC
TRBJ2-1	many	TRBV18	-	CASSPPLNEQFF	TGTGCCAGCTCACCACCGCTCAATGAGCAGTTCTTC
TRBJ1-2	once	TRBV7-3	-	CASSPSPVGDYTF	TGTGCCAGCAGCCCATCACCTGTGGGAGACTACACCTTC
TRBJ2-5	many	TRBV20-1	TRBD2	CSARVSGGAKAQYF	TGCAGTGCTAGAGTCAGCGGGGGGGCCAAGGCCCAGTACTTC
TRBJ2-5	many	TRBV20-1	-	CSARKGVETQYF	TGCAGTGCTAGAAAAGGGGTAGAGACCCAGTACTTC
TRBJ1-5	many	TRBV20-1	-	CSARSGSFPSNQPQHF	TGCAGTGCTAGATCGGGATCCTTTCCTAGCAATCAGCCCCAGCATTTT
TRBJ1-1	-	TRBV27	-	CASSRPDGVSEAFF	TGTGCCAGCAGCAGGCCCGACGGTGTCTCTGAAGCTTTCTTT
TRBJ2-3	many	TRBV7-3	TRBD2	CASSLAGGITDTQYF	TGTGCCAGCTCACTAGCGGGGGGTATCACAGATACGCAGTATTTT
TRBJ2-7	medium-sized	TRBV12-3/TRBV12-4	TRBD1	CASSLTGGYEQYF	TGTGCCAGCAGTTTGACAGGGGGCTACGAGCAGTACTTC
TRBJ1-4	-	TRBV6-5	-	CASSFSSTNEKRFF	TGTGCCAGCAGTTTCAGCTCAACTAATGAAAAACGGTTTTTT
TRBJ1-1	few	TRBV29-1	TRBD1	CSGAQGARTEAFF	TGCAGCGGAGCACAGGGGGCAAGGACTGAAGCTTTCTTT
TRBJ2-5	many	TRBV7-2	-	CASSSDPGGGPAQYF	TGTGCCAGCAGCTCGGATCCGGGGGGCGGCCCAGCCCAGTACTTC
TRBJ2-4	-	TRBV10-3	-	CASSAKNIQYF	TGTGCCAGCAGTGCAAAAAACATTCAGTACTTC
TRBJ2-1	-	TRBV20-1	TRBD1	CSASSLRDRVDNEQFF	TGCAGTGCTAGTTCGCTTCGGGACAGGGTCGACAATGAGCAGTTCTTC
TRBJ2-1	many	TRBV6-2/TRBV6-3	-	CASRPSSYNEQFF	TGTGCCAGCAGACCAAGCTCCTACAATGAGCAGTTCTTC
TRBJ2-7	many	TRBV18	-	CASSPTAASYEQYF	TGTGCCAGCTCACCAACTGCAGCCTCCTACGAGCAGTACTTC
TRBJ2-3	-	TRBV7-2	-	CASSLKGQMPADTQYF	TGTGCCAGCAGCTTAAAAGGACAGATGCCCGCAGATACGCAGTATTTT
TRBJ2-3	-	TRBV5-1	-	CASSLARTAGGTGTDTQYF	TGCGCCAGCAGCTTGGCCAGAACGGCAGGCGGCACAGGCACAGATACGCAGTATTTT
TRBJ2-2	many	TRBV6-5	-	CASRMTEMNTGELFF	TGTGCCAGCAGAATGACAGAGATGAACACCGGGGAGCTGTTTTTT
TRBJ1-1	-	TRBV5-5	TRBD1	CASSLRWGQGAGGTEAFF	TGTGCCAGCAGCTTGCGTTGGGGACAGGGGGCCGGTGGCACTGAAGCTTTCTTT
TRBJ2-5	-	TRBV7-9	TRBD2	CASSLKTSGDVEETQYF	TGTGCCAGCAGCCTCAAAACTAGCGGGGATGTGGAAGAGACCCAGTACTTC
TRBJ1-1	once	TRBV7-2	TRBD1	CASSYQTGASEAFF	TGTGCCAGCAGCTATCAGACAGGGGCGAGTGAAGCTTTCTTT
TRBJ2-7	once	TRBV12-3/TRBV12-4	TRBD2	CASSPQFGTSCEQYF	TGTGCCAGCAGTCCCCAATTTGGGACTAGCTGCGAGCAGTACTTC
TRBJ1-1	many	TRBV5-1	-	CASSSKRDTEAFF	TGCGCCAGCAGCTCCAAGAGAGACACTGAAGCTTTCTTT
TRBJ1-2	many	TRBV2	TRBD1	CASSDWDLTGVGYTF	TGTGCCAGCAGTGATTGGGACTTGACAGGGGTCGGCTACACCTTC
TRBJ1-4	-	TRBV27	-	CASKRGEKLFF	TGTGCCAGCAAACGAGGCGAAAAACTGTTTTTT
TRBJ2-3	many	TRBV2	-	CASRRTDSSTDTQYF	TGTGCCAGCAGGAGGACAGACAGTAGCACAGATACGCAGTATTTT
TRBJ2-4	many	TRBV2	TRBD1	CASARLTGNYAQYF	TGTGCCAGCGCTAGACTGACAGGGAATTATGCTCAGTACTTC
TRBJ1-6	few	TRBV5-1	TRBD1	CASSSPGTGGHSPLHF	TGCGCCAGCAGCTCACCCGGGACAGGGGGACATTCACCCCTCCACTTT
TRBJ2-2	few	TRBV10-3	-	CAISAARTGTGELFF	TGTGCCATCAGTGCCGCTCGTACAGGAACCGGGGAGCTGTTTTTT
TRBJ2-5	-	TRBV6-5	-	CASSTPGLGQYF	TGTGCCAGCAGTACTCCGGGATTGGGGCAGTACTTC
TRBJ2-1	many	TRBV24-1	-	CATSDLIPNEQFF	TGTGCCACCAGTGATTTGATTCCCAATGAGCAGTTCTTC
TRBJ2-7	-	TRBV21-1	-	CASRDSLYYEQYF	TGTGCCAGCAGAGACAGCCTATACTACGAGCAGTACTTC
TRBJ2-3	many	TRBV27	-	CASSLYLTDTQYF	TGTGCCAGCAGTTTATACTTAACAGATACGCAGTATTTT
TRBJ1-5	many	TRBV20-1	TRBD1	CSAGGQGPNQPQHF	TGCAGTGCCGGGGGACAGGGCCCTAATCAGCCCCAGCATTTT
TRBJ1-4	few	TRBV3-1	-	CASSQDRGSGPTNEKLFF	TGTGCCAGCAGCCAAGATCGTGGATCGGGTCCAACTAATGAAAAACTGTTTTTT
TRBJ1-2	few	TRBV2	-	CASSPLKAGRGYTF	TGTGCCAGCAGTCCGTTAAAGGCCGGGAGAGGCTACACCTTC
TRBJ1-5	few	TRBV3-1	-	CASSQDSQRPQHF	TGTGCCAGCAGCCAAGATTCGCAGAGACCCCAGCATTTT
TRBJ2-3	many	TRBV28	-	CASSSQAPGIQPDTQYF	TGTGCCAGCAGTTCCCAAGCCCCAGGAATTCAGCCAGATACGCAGTATTTT
TRBJ2-3	many	TRBV5-1	-	CASSLAGDPNHTQYF	TGCGCCAGCAGCTTGGCGGGGGACCCGAACCATACGCAGTATTTT
TRBJ1-1	few	TRBV5-1	-	CASSYGQMNTEAFF	TGCGCCAGCAGCTACGGACAGATGAACACTGAAGCTTTCTTT
TRBJ1-4	few	TRBV15	TRBD1	CATSRDSRTGLEKLFF	TGTGCCACCAGCAGAGACTCTAGGACAGGGCTGGAAAAACTGTTTTTT
TRBJ2-5	-	TRBV19	TRBD1	CASSKDRGQETQYF	TGTGCCAGTAGTAAGGACAGGGGACAAGAGACCCAGTACTTC
TRBJ2-5	-	TRBV20-1	TRBD1	CSAGQGETQYF	TGCAGTGCTGGACAGGGGGAGACCCAGTACTTC
TRBJ1-4	once	TRBV7-2	-	CASSLNKVEKLFF	TGTGCCAGCAGCCTGAACAAGGTTGAAAAACTGTTTTTT
TRBJ2-5	many	TRBV28	TRBD2	CASGLSGGAAETQYF	TGTGCCAGCGGCCTTAGCGGGGGGGCCGCAGAGACCCAGTACTTC
TRBJ1-1	-	TRBV5-1	-	CASSLTVAQGSEAFF	TGCGCCAGCAGCCTGACAGTCGCACAGGGATCTGAAGCTTTCTTT
TRBJ1-2	many	TRBV7-3	-	CASSLVGGSRYGYTF	TGTGCCAGCAGCCTCGTCGGGGGATCTAGGTATGGCTACACCTTC
TRBJ2-1	-	TRBV5-5	TRBD2	CASSAAAGAAYNEQFF	TGTGCCAGCAGCGCAGCAGCGGGAGCTGCCTACAATGAGCAGTTCTTC
TRBJ2-3	many	TRBV6-1	TRBD1	CASSAQGVSGTDTQYF	TGTGCCAGCAGTGCCCAGGGGGTCTCAGGCACAGATACGCAGTATTTT
TRBJ2-3	-	TRBV12-3/TRBV12-4	TRBD1	CASSWGTGMSADTQYF	TGTGCCAGCAGTTGGGGGACAGGAATGAGCGCAGATACGCAGTATTTT
TRBJ2-7	few	TRBV14	-	CASSQGRGSSYEQYF	TGTGCCAGCAGCCAAGGGAGAGGGAGCTCCTACGAGCAGTACTTC